This T cell receptor beta chain is drawn from a study of glioma-infiltrating T cells after dendritic cell vaccination. Input was 2 to 2.5 ug genomic DNA, or all available if less. Profiled with immunoSEQ multiplex PCR; TCRdb holds only in-frame clones, not every one. Of 65,000 or so clones listed, about 89% are singletons. V gave up 1 base and J gave up 9 bases; unmatched junction bases: 5. Germline V gene lookup returns CDR1 SEHNR and CDR2 FQNEAQ (reference sequence). CDR3 size: 15 residues. Time point defined: after dendritic cell vaccination, including at tumor progression/relapse. This chain uses TRBV7-9 with TRBJ2-1, with 11 bases fitting TRBD1. The source was blood, collected after dendritic cell vaccination. The clonotype comes from a human donor with glioblastoma. CDR3 in DNA: TGTGCCAGCAGCTTAGAAGGACAGGGGGCGATTGAGCAGTTCTTC. Its protein product is CASSLEGQGAIEQFF.